These 20 T cell receptor beta chains originate from one sample sequenced in a study of cytomegalovirus exposure and HLA in healthy donors. The study ran its PCR with 60 Vbeta and 13 Jbeta primers. The assay was immunoSEQ multiplex PCR, and TCRdb's table has in-frame clones only and misses some. This table holds almost 200,000 clones, around three quarters found once. What was sequenced was PBMCs. These receptors came from a man younger than 45 in good health and CMV-seronegative.

V usage is TRBV7-3 and J usage is TRBJ1-3; no clear D. Germline V gene data show CDR1 as SGHTA and CDR2 as FQGTGA. Trimming pared 5 bases from V and 3 bases from J, leaving 8 bases between. This CDR3 has 13 residues. The CDR3 reads CASSPGNGNTIYF. CDR3 nucleotide sequence: TGTGCCAGCAGCCCCGGGAATGGAAACACCATATATTTT.

A few counts support this clone. This chain uses TRBV6-1 with TRBJ1-1; 10 bases align to TRBD1. Germline CDR1 is MNHNS and CDR2 is SASEGT. With 8 bases clipped from V and 0 bases from J, the junction kept 3 bases outside the gene matches. The CDR3 has 14 residues. In DNA form, the CDR3 reads TGTGCCAGCCGGGGACAGGGGATGAACACTGAAGCTTTCTTT. Encoded protein: CASRGQGMNTEAFF.

The chain couples TRBV5-1 to TRBJ1-2; D gene uncertain. Germline V CDR1 and CDR2: SGHRS, YFSETQ. Trimming stripped 3 bases from V and 4 bases from J, with 10 bases between. The CDR3 runs 13 residues. CDR3 nucleotide sequence: TGCGCCAGCAGCTCCAGGATAAGCTATGGCTACACCTTC. This gives the protein CASSSRISYGYTF.

This rearrangement joins TRBV5-4 to TRBJ2-2, with 9 positions matching TRBD1. Trimming cost V 3 bases and J 0 bases; bases outside gene matches: 3. CDR1 is SGHNT, CDR2 YYREEE, per germline (reference sequence). The CDR3 runs 16 residues. CDR3: CASSSNRGPNTGELFF. The CDR3 DNA reads TGTGCCAGCAGCTCCAACAGGGGGCCGAACACCGGGGAGCTGTTTTTT.

The J gene is TRBJ2-7, the V gene TRBV15, with 9 positions matching TRBD2. The germline CDR1 and CDR2 sequences are LNHNV and YYDKDF (reference sequence). J lost 6 bases, V lost 0 bases, and 6 bases had no gene match. This CDR3 has 15 residues. The CDR3 protein is CATSRDLAGAAEQYF. As DNA, the CDR3 is TGTGCCACCAGCAGAGATTTAGCGGGAGCGGCCGAGCAGTACTTC.

The chain joins TRBV5-1 to TRBJ2-5, with D maybe TRBD2 (5 bases). The CDR3 is 17 residues long. Germline loops: CDR1 SGHRS, CDR2 YFSETQ. Trimming left V 0 bases short and J 2 bases short, with 17 bases between. CDR3 nucleotide sequence: TGCGCCAGCAGCTTGGGAGGGTCCCGAACGGGGCAAGAGACCCAGTACTTC. It translates to CASSLGGSRTGQETQYF.

The rearrangement joins TRBV5-1 to TRBJ2-7; D is possibly TRBD1 (5 bases). The ends were cut back, 3 bases at V and 7 bases at J, with 14 bases in the middle. CDR3 length: 13 amino acids. Germline V gene lookup returns CDR1 SGHRS and CDR2 YFSETQ. This CDR3 reads CASSYQGNGEQYF. Written as DNA, the CDR3 is TGCGCCAGCAGCTATCAGGGTAATGGGGAGCAGTACTTC.

This chain links TRBV27 with TRBJ2-1, with TRBD2 matching over 10 bases. The ends lost 8 bases at V and 2 bases at J; junction bases unmatched: 15. CDR3 length: 18 amino acids. The V gene's germline CDR1 is MNHEY and CDR2 SMNVEV (reference sequence). CDR3 amino acids: CASGFSGRPSSTYNEQFF. DNA for the CDR3: TGTGCCAGCGGGTTTAGCGGGAGGCCGTCAAGTACCTACAATGAGCAGTTCTTC.

This clone was observed a few times. The chain employs TRBV18 and TRBJ1-2; D unclear. Germline loops: CDR1 KGHSH, CDR2 LQKENI. The length of the CDR3 is 13 residues. The V gene lost 5 bases and the J gene lost 3 bases, with 10 bases spanning the gap. This CDR3 reads CASSMVEDYGYTF. CDR3 in DNA: TGTGCCAGCTCAATGGTGGAGGACTATGGCTACACCTTC.

The V gene is TRBV27, the J gene TRBJ2-1; no reliable D call. The V end was cut by 3 bases, the J end by 1 base, with 4 bases between. Germline V gene sequence: CDR1 MNHEY, CDR2 SMNVEV (reference sequence). The CDR3 is 13 amino acids. CDR3 in amino acids: CASSFSSYNEQFF. The CDR3 DNA sequence: TGTGCCAGCAGTTTTAGTTCCTACAATGAGCAGTTCTTC.

The chain recombines TRBV5-1 with TRBJ2-2, with TRBD2 as a possible D gene (6 bases). The V gene's germline CDR1 is SGHRS and CDR2 YFSETQ. V was shortened by 2 bases and J by 4 bases, with 9 bases between the two germline ends. The CDR3 spans 14 residues. The CDR3, as DNA: TGCGCCAGCAGCTTCCAGACTAGCACCGGGGAGCTGTTTTTT. Translated, it gives CASSFQTSTGELFF.

This chain connects TRBV10-3 to TRBJ2-6; 11 nucleotides match TRBD2. This CDR3 is 20 amino acids long. V shed 8 bases, J shed 0 bases, and the junction held 15 bases outside the gene matches. The V gene's germline CDR1 is ENHRY and CDR2 SYGVKD. In DNA, the CDR3 is TGTGCCATCTCGGAGGCTAGCGGGGGGCCCTGGAGCTCTGGGGCCAACGTCCTGACTTTC. Translating gives CAISEASGGPWSSGANVLTF.

In its sample, this clone was seen once. This chain joins TRBV18 and TRBJ1-1, with D maybe TRBD1 (5 bases). Germline CDR1 KGHSH, CDR2 LQKENI. The CDR3 runs to 11 residues. Here the CDR3 reads CATGVITEAFF. The CDR3 region has the DNA TGTGCTACGGGGGTTATAACTGAAGCTTTCTTT.

The chain uses TRBV7-9 and TRBJ1-3, with 8 bases identical to TRBD1. After removal of 4 bases from V and 5 bases from J, the junction contained 7 bases not matched to a gene. Germline CDR1 SEHNR, CDR2 FQNEAQ (reference sequence). This CDR3 is built from 15 residues. In DNA, the CDR3 is TGTGCCAGCAGCTCAGGGGGCACCTTCAGAAACACCATATATTTT. It is translated as CASSSGGTFRNTIYF.

The V gene is TRBV11-2, the J gene TRBJ1-2, with D tentatively TRBD1 (6 bases). Trimming removed 0 bases at V and 2 bases at J, with 10 bases between. The CDR3 is made up of 15 amino acids. Germline CDR1 reads SGHAT; CDR2 reads FQNNGV. The CDR3 DNA is TGTGCCAGCAGCTTAGAATGGACAGTGAACTATGGCTACACCTTC. It translates to CASSLEWTVNYGYTF.

The chain employs TRBV30 and TRBJ2-7; TRBD1 matches 7 bases. CDR1 GTSNPN and CDR2 SVGIG come from the germline V gene (reference sequence). CDR3 size: 12 residues. With V trimmed by 3 bases and J by 4 bases, 3 bases remained unmatched. Here the CDR3 reads CAWRGTAYEQYF. The CDR3 DNA reads TGTGCCTGGAGAGGGACAGCTTACGAGCAGTACTTC.

The gene calls are TRBV29-1 and TRBJ1-3, with D perhaps matching TRBD1 (5 bases). The CDR3 spans 12 residues. Germline CDR1 and CDR2: SQVTM and ANQGSEA. V gave up 7 bases and J gave up 0 bases, with 7 bases separating them. The CDR3 DNA follows: TGCAGCGGGGGGGGCTCTGGAAACACCATATATTTT. Translation gives CSGGGSGNTIYF.

This clone was counted once. Compared with germline, one end of the junction differs, possibly owing to a read error. This sequence joins TRBV27 and TRBJ2-5; 8 nucleotides match TRBD1. This CDR3 is built from 14 residues. Germline V gene lookup returns CDR1 MNHEY and CDR2 SMNVEV (reference sequence). The CDR3 loop is CAGSLQGVGGTQYF. As DNA, the CDR3 is TGTGCCGGCAGTCTACAGGGGGTCGGGGGGACCCAGTACTTC.

This clone came up a few times. Other DNA sequences from this sample encode an identical CDR3 as well. CDR3 coding DNA: TGTGCCAGCAGAGACAGGGCCTTGAACACTGAAGCTTTCTTT. Encoded protein: CASRDRALNTEAFF. The rearrangement joins TRBV27 to TRBJ1-1, with 7 bases aligning to TRBD1. The CDR3 loop spans 14 amino acids. The junction had 4 bases not matched to a gene; V was cut back by 6 bases and J by 0 bases. CDR1 is MNHEY and CDR2 is SMNVEV in the germline V gene (reference sequence).

The chain couples TRBV27 to TRBJ2-1; D unresolved. CDR1 is MNHEY and CDR2 is SMNVEV in the germline V gene (reference sequence). The CDR3 has 14 residues. V lost 6 bases to trimming and J lost 5 bases, with 14 bases between them. The CDR3 DNA follows: TGTGCCAGCAGCGAACGGGTGACGAACAATGAGCAGTTCTTC. Protein product: CASSERVTNNEQFF.